This T cell receptor beta chain was identified during a study of a mutant IDH1 vaccine in newly diagnosed glioma. About the research overall: It was radiotherapy, temozolomide, or both that patients received previously, with most receiving both. Study-wide points: The authors found pseudoprogression apparently unrelated to changes in top peripheral T cell clonotypes. There were vaccine-induced immune responses in just over 90% of the patients.

V lost 2 bases, J lost 0 bases, and 4 bases stayed unmatched. CDR3 length equals 17 residues. Looked up from germline, CDR1 is SGHTA and CDR2 is FQGTGA. Time point meaning: baseline, week 1 (first vaccination visit). As for treatment: pre-vaccination baseline after standard-of-care therapy. The table came from immunoSEQ multiplex PCR; TCRdb's copy has only in-frame clones and leaves some out. This table holds about 88,000 clones, roughly 80% found once. For this clone: Its antigen is as yet unknown.

This TCR was sampled from a man aged 40-50 years with glioma. Some clones in this sample may be carry-over from other donors' samples. This chain joins TRBV7-3 and TRBJ2-2, with 9 bases aligning to TRBD2. Sample: PBMCs, taken from a glioma patient treated with radiotherapy, temozolomide or both. Here the CDR3 reads CASSLGASGANTGELFF. The CDR3 coding sequence is TGTGCCAGCAGCTTAGGGGCTAGCGGGGCGAACACCGGGGAGCTGTTTTTT.